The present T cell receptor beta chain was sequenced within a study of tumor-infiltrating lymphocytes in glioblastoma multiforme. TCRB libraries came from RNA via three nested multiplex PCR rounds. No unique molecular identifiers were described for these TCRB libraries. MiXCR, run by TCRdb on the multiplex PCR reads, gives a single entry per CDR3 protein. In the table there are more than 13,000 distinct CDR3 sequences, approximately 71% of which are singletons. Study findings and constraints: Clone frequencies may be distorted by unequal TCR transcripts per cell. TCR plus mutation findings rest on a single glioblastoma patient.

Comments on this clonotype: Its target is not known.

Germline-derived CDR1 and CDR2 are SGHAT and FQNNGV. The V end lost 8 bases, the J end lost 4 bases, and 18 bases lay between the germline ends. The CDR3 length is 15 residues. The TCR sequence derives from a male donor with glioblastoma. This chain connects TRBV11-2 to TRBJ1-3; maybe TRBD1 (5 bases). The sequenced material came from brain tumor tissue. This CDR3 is CASGAWTPSGNTIYF. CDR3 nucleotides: TGTGCCAGCGGCGCCTGGACACCCTCAGGAAACACCATATATTTT.